Listed here are 5 T cell receptor beta chains from one sample, sequenced in a study of pediatric ulcerative colitis. Method: immunoSEQ multiplex PCR; TCRdb's copy keeps in-frame clones and lacks some. The data show 30,000 or so clones, more than 75% seen once. Sequences were obtained from blood. The origin of the receptors is a boy aged 5-17 years with severe ulcerative colitis.

The table lists this clone with a few counts. The gene calls are TRBV29-1 and TRBJ1-1; the D gene is possibly TRBD1 (5 bases). Germline assignment: CDR1 SQVTM and CDR2 ANQGSEA. V was cut by 3 bases and J by 5 bases, with 13 bases left in between. This CDR3 spans 13 amino acids. DNA of the CDR3: TGCAGCGTTGACGGGGGAAGGCGGACTGAAGCTTTCTTT. As protein: CSVDGGRRTEAFF.

V usage is TRBV7-6 and J usage is TRBJ2-7, with a tentative D call TRBD2 (7 bases). Deletions cut 5 bases from V and 3 bases from J, with 23 bases between. CDR1 SGHVS and CDR2 FNYEAQ come from the germline V gene. The CDR3 length is 17 residues. The CDR3 sequence is CASSHHGGAPRHYEQYF. The CDR3 DNA reads TGTGCCAGCAGCCATCATGGGGGGGCTCCCAGGCACTACGAGCAGTACTTC.

V is TRBV27 and J is TRBJ1-4; D is ambiguous. The CDR3 covers 16 residues. The germline V gene encodes CDR1 MNHEY and CDR2 SMNVEV (reference sequence). Trimming stripped 5 bases from V and 4 bases from J, with 17 bases between. The CDR3 region is CASSHRTPRDNEKLFF. The CDR3 bases are TGTGCCAGCAGTCATCGGACCCCCAGAGATAATGAAAAACTGTTTTTT.

The V and J genes are TRBV15 and TRBJ1-4, with TRBD1 matching 7 bases. V shed 3 bases, J shed 4 bases, and the junction held 5 bases outside the gene matches. The germline V gene has CDR1 LNHNV and CDR2 YYDKDF (reference sequence). This CDR3 comprises 15 residues. CDR3 sequence (DNA): TGTGCCACCAGCAGGGGGACAGAGAATAATGAAAAACTGTTTTTT. It translates to CATSRGTENNEKLFF.

The J gene is TRBJ2-3, the V gene TRBV29-1, with TRBD1 matching 7 bases. The V gene end was trimmed by 6 bases and the J gene end by 4 bases; junction bases not matched to a gene: 7. The germline V gene encodes CDR1 SQVTM and CDR2 ANQGSEA. There are 13 residues in the CDR3. Here the CDR3 reads CSVAEQGPDTQYF. CDR3 coding DNA: TGCAGCGTCGCCGAACAGGGGCCAGATACGCAGTATTTT.